This TCR beta chain originates from a study of blood T cells in healthy people across ages. Study-wide results and caveats: Higher diversity, along with more naive CD4+ cells, distinguished long-lived donors from aged donors.

Every participating donor contributed about 10 milliliters of peripheral blood through a draw. The use of a sample-barcoded 5' primer and a J-beta primer mix characterized a second PCR of roughly 6 to 11 cycles. TCRdb reanalysed the 5' RACE reads using MiXCR and keeps one entry per CDR3 protein. This table holds approximately 780,000 distinct CDR3 sequences, around 24% found once. Comment on this clonotype: Its specificity is not known.

Germline CDR1 is MDHEN and CDR2 is SYDVKM. V lost 6 bases to trimming and J lost 5 bases, with 16 bases between them. The CDR3 is 14 residues long. The sample also formed part of further work on T cells of mothers and their children. Turning to that study: The extracted RNA was employed in its entirety for cDNA synthesis, at roughly 1.4 ug per 15 ul. Maternal samples each gave over 9 million TCR beta CDR3 reads, and child samples some 2.8 million each.

This TCR came from a boy between 5 and 17 years old in good health. The sample consisted of blood. This chain connects TRBV28 to TRBJ2-5, with D maybe TRBD1 (6 bases). The CDR3 nucleotides are TGTGCCAGCAGCAACCCAGACAGGCGGGAGACCCAGTACTTC. Amino acid sequence: CASSNPDRRETQYF.